A selection of T cell receptor beta chains follows, all from one sample in a study of cytomegalovirus exposure and HLA in healthy donors. Assay used: immunoSEQ multiplex PCR; TCRdb lists only in-frame clones, some missing. The sample yields about 220,000 clones, over 60% seen once. The sequenced material came from PBMCs. The receptors here all came from a man younger than 35 in good health and CMV-seronegative. Each CDR3 is given with its conserved first and last residue. The order of the fields is D gene, V gene, J gene, clone size, CDR3 DNA, CDR3 protein. A D gene is named only where the DNA matches it firmly. The listing skips clone size in some rows; elsewhere it reads once, few, many or a size class.

d_call: TRBD2
v_call: TRBV5-5
j_call: TRBJ2-4
clone_size: NA
cdr3_nt: TGTGCCAGCAGCTTGGGATTGACGGCGGGAGGGCCTTGGGCCAAAAACATTCAGTACTTC
cdr3_aa: CASSLGLTAGGPWAKNIQYF

d_call: NA
v_call: TRBV5-6
j_call: TRBJ2-7
clone_size: NA
cdr3_nt: TGTGCCAGCAGCTGGGACACCAGCTCCTACGAGCAGTACTTC
cdr3_aa: CASSWDTSSYEQYF

d_call: TRBD1
v_call: TRBV29-1
j_call: TRBJ1-2
clone_size: NA
cdr3_nt: TGCAGCGACCGGACAGGGCCGGGCTACACCTTC
cdr3_aa: CSDRTGPGYTF

d_call: TRBD1
v_call: TRBV20-1
j_call: TRBJ1-1
clone_size: NA
cdr3_nt: TGCAGTGATAAACAGGGGCCTGAAGCTTTCTTT
cdr3_aa: CSDKQGPEAFF

d_call: NA
v_call: TRBV5-1
j_call: TRBJ2-6
clone_size: NA
cdr3_nt: TGCGCCAGCAGCTTGGCACCGATGAGCTCTGGGGCCAACGTCCTGACTTTC
cdr3_aa: CASSLAPMSSGANVLTF

d_call: TRBD1
v_call: TRBV2
j_call: TRBJ2-3
clone_size: NA
cdr3_nt: TGTGCCAGTTTTTCCGGGACAGGGGGCTCGGATACGCAGTATTTT
cdr3_aa: CASFSGTGGSDTQYF

d_call: NA
v_call: TRBV13
j_call: TRBJ1-1
clone_size: NA
cdr3_nt: TGTGCCAGCAGCTTGGAGTCGAACACTGAAGCTTTCTTT
cdr3_aa: CASSLESNTEAFF

d_call: TRBD1
v_call: TRBV7-9
j_call: TRBJ2-7
clone_size: few
cdr3_nt: TGTGCCAGCAGCTTAGACCCGGGACAGGGAGCCTACGAGCAGTACTTC
cdr3_aa: CASSLDPGQGAYEQYF

d_call: TRBD2
v_call: TRBV7-6
j_call: TRBJ2-7
clone_size: NA
cdr3_nt: TGTGCCAGCAGCTTATCGAGTGGGGCCCCAGGGACTAGCGGTTCCTACGAGCAGTACTTC
cdr3_aa: CASSLSSGAPGTSGSYEQYF

d_call: TRBD2
v_call: TRBV19
j_call: TRBJ2-5
clone_size: NA
cdr3_nt: TGTGCCAGTAGGAGGACTAGCGGGATCCTAGAGACCCAGTACTTC
cdr3_aa: CASRRTSGILETQYF

d_call: NA
v_call: TRBV5-1
j_call: TRBJ2-7
clone_size: NA
cdr3_nt: TGCGCCAGCAGCCGTGGAACAGGGTACTACGAGCAGTACTTC
cdr3_aa: CASSRGTGYYEQYF

d_call: NA
v_call: TRBV11-2
j_call: TRBJ2-7
clone_size: NA
cdr3_nt: TGTGCCAGCAGCCCGAGCCCGGTCTCCTACGAGCAGTACTTC
cdr3_aa: CASSPSPVSYEQYF

d_call: NA
v_call: TRBV6-1
j_call: TRBJ1-6
clone_size: NA
cdr3_nt: TGTGCCAGCAGTGTCCTAGGTTCACCCCTCCACTTT
cdr3_aa: CASSVLGSPLHF

d_call: NA
v_call: TRBV19
j_call: TRBJ2-7
clone_size: NA
cdr3_nt: TGTGCCAGTAGTGCAACAGGACCCTACGAGCAGTACTTC
cdr3_aa: CASSATGPYEQYF

d_call: TRBD1
v_call: TRBV29-1
j_call: TRBJ2-2
clone_size: NA
cdr3_nt: TGCAGCGTTGGATCGTACAGGGGGTACACCGGGGAGCTGTTTTTT
cdr3_aa: CSVGSYRGYTGELFF

d_call: TRBD1
v_call: TRBV5-1
j_call: TRBJ1-1
clone_size: NA
cdr3_nt: TGCGCCAGCCACAGGGGCCCGAACACTGAAGCTTTCTTT
cdr3_aa: CASHRGPNTEAFF

d_call: NA
v_call: TRBV7-9
j_call: TRBJ1-1
clone_size: few
cdr3_nt: TGTGCCAGCAGCTTAGAGGGCAGGGTCACTGAAGCTTTCTTT
cdr3_aa: CASSLEGRVTEAFF

d_call: TRBD1
v_call: TRBV19
j_call: TRBJ1-1
clone_size: NA
cdr3_nt: TGTGCCAGTAGTATTATGTCAGGGGGAAATGAAGCTTTCTTT
cdr3_aa: CASSIMSGGNEAFF

d_call: NA
v_call: TRBV11-2
j_call: TRBJ2-3
clone_size: NA
cdr3_nt: TGTGCCAGCAGCTTGATCGCCCGGGGACACACAGATACGCAGTATTTT
cdr3_aa: CASSLIARGHTDTQYF

d_call: TRBD2
v_call: TRBV6-5
j_call: TRBJ2-1
clone_size: NA
cdr3_nt: TGTGCCAGCAGTTACCTATTAGCGGGAGGTGGGAATGAGCAGTTCTTC
cdr3_aa: CASSYLLAGGGNEQFF

d_call: TRBD1
v_call: TRBV19
j_call: TRBJ2-7
clone_size: once
cdr3_nt: TGTGCCAGTAGTTTGCCGGGACAGGTGTACGAGCAGTACTTC
cdr3_aa: CASSLPGQVYEQYF

d_call: TRBD1
v_call: TRBV19
j_call: TRBJ1-5
clone_size: NA
cdr3_nt: TGTGCCAGTAACCCGGGACAGGGTGGATATCAGCCCCAGCATTTT
cdr3_aa: CASNPGQGGYQPQHF

d_call: NA
v_call: TRBV27
j_call: TRBJ1-5
clone_size: NA
cdr3_nt: TGTGCCAGCAGTTTGGACAGTTATCAGCCCCAGCATTTT
cdr3_aa: CASSLDSYQPQHF

d_call: TRBD1
v_call: TRBV19
j_call: TRBJ1-2
clone_size: NA
cdr3_nt: TGTGCCAGTAGTAAGGACAGGAGTAACTATGGCTACACCTTC
cdr3_aa: CASSKDRSNYGYTF

d_call: TRBD2
v_call: TRBV12-5
j_call: TRBJ2-5
clone_size: NA
cdr3_nt: TGTGCTAGTGGGTGGGCGGGGGTGGAGACCCAGTACTTC
cdr3_aa: CASGWAGVETQYF

d_call: NA
v_call: TRBV4-1
j_call: TRBJ2-7
clone_size: NA
cdr3_nt: TGCGCCAGCAGCCATGAGCCCGCGGGAAGCTACGAGCAGTACTTC
cdr3_aa: CASSHEPAGSYEQYF

d_call: TRBD1
v_call: TRBV5-1
j_call: TRBJ2-2
clone_size: NA
cdr3_nt: TGCGCCAGCAGCTTGGAGGGGACAGGGCGCACCGGGGAGCTGTTTTTT
cdr3_aa: CASSLEGTGRTGELFF

d_call: NA
v_call: TRBV2
j_call: TRBJ2-5
clone_size: NA
cdr3_nt: TGTGCCAGCAGGGAGTCGCGGACCCAGTACTTC
cdr3_aa: CASRESRTQYF

d_call: NA
v_call: TRBV28
j_call: TRBJ2-7
clone_size: NA
cdr3_nt: TGTGCCAGCAGGTTGTCGACAGGCTACGAGCAGTACTTC
cdr3_aa: CASRLSTGYEQYF

d_call: TRBD2
v_call: TRBV28
j_call: TRBJ2-7
clone_size: NA
cdr3_nt: TGTGCCAGCAGCCCTAGCGGGAGGTCCATTTACGAGCAGTACTTC
cdr3_aa: CASSPSGRSIYEQYF

d_call: NA
v_call: TRBV7-9
j_call: TRBJ2-5
clone_size: NA
cdr3_nt: TGTGCCAGCAGCCTGGGAGGGGGATTTGAGACCCAGTACTTC
cdr3_aa: CASSLGGGFETQYF

d_call: TRBD2
v_call: TRBV7-2
j_call: TRBJ2-1
clone_size: NA
cdr3_nt: TGTGCCAGCAGCTTCGGGACTAGCGGCGTGGGTGAGCAGTTCTTC
cdr3_aa: CASSFGTSGVGEQFF

d_call: TRBD1
v_call: TRBV6-1
j_call: TRBJ2-7
clone_size: NA
cdr3_nt: TGTGCCAGCAGTGATCAGACAGGGTATGACGAGCAGTACTTC
cdr3_aa: CASSDQTGYDEQYF

d_call: TRBD1
v_call: TRBV10-3
j_call: TRBJ1-1
clone_size: once
cdr3_nt: TGTGCCATCAGTGAGTTCGGACAGGGGGCGAACACTGAAGCTTTCTTT
cdr3_aa: CAISEFGQGANTEAFF

d_call: TRBD2
v_call: TRBV4-2
j_call: TRBJ2-3
clone_size: NA
cdr3_nt: TGTGCCAGCAGCCACGCCACTAGCGGGAGGACAGATACGCAGTATTTT
cdr3_aa: CASSHATSGRTDTQYF

d_call: NA
v_call: TRBV5-1
j_call: TRBJ2-7
clone_size: few
cdr3_nt: TGCGCCAGCAGCTTGATCCCCAATGGCGGGACTCTCTCCTACGAGCAGTACTTC
cdr3_aa: CASSLIPNGGTLSYEQYF

d_call: NA
v_call: TRBV4-2
j_call: TRBJ2-3
clone_size: NA
cdr3_nt: TGTGCCAGCAGCCCGGGGGTAGGGGGCACAGATACGCAGTATTTT
cdr3_aa: CASSPGVGGTDTQYF

d_call: NA
v_call: TRBV29-1
j_call: TRBJ1-5
clone_size: NA
cdr3_nt: TGCAGCGTTGGGCAGGAGGAGCCCCAGCATTTT
cdr3_aa: CSVGQEEPQHF

d_call: NA
v_call: TRBV18
j_call: TRBJ2-6
clone_size: once
cdr3_nt: TGTGCCAGCTCACCAGTACAGACCCCTGGGGCCAACGTCCTGACTTTC
cdr3_aa: CASSPVQTPGANVLTF

d_call: NA
v_call: TRBV27
j_call: TRBJ2-1
clone_size: NA
cdr3_nt: TGTGCCAGCAGAGCCCTACCCTACAATGAGCAGTTCTTC
cdr3_aa: CASRALPYNEQFF

d_call: NA
v_call: TRBV2
j_call: TRBJ2-3
clone_size: NA
cdr3_nt: TGTGCCAGCAGTGAAGTAGGAGGTCCCGAGATCGCAGATACGCAGTATTTT
cdr3_aa: CASSEVGGPEIADTQYF

d_call: NA
v_call: TRBV11-3
j_call: TRBJ1-1
clone_size: NA
cdr3_nt: TGTGCCAGCAGCCGAGGGGGGGCAGTGAACACTGAAGCTTTCTTT
cdr3_aa: CASSRGGAVNTEAFF

d_call: NA
v_call: TRBV6-5
j_call: TRBJ2-3
clone_size: NA
cdr3_nt: TGTGCCAGCTGCCGAGGGAGGATCGGAACAGATACGCAGTATTTT
cdr3_aa: CASCRGRIGTDTQYF

d_call: TRBD1
v_call: TRBV4-1
j_call: TRBJ1-5
clone_size: NA
cdr3_nt: TGCGCCAGCAGCAAAATACAGGGGGCTCAGCCCCAGCATTTT
cdr3_aa: CASSKIQGAQPQHF

d_call: NA
v_call: TRBV28
j_call: TRBJ1-2
clone_size: NA
cdr3_nt: TGTGCCAGCAGTTTATCAGGGGCTAACTATGGCTACACCTTC
cdr3_aa: CASSLSGANYGYTF

d_call: NA
v_call: TRBV4-1
j_call: TRBJ2-1
clone_size: NA
cdr3_nt: TGCGCCAGCAGCCATCCGGGAATAAATGAGCAGTTCTTC
cdr3_aa: CASSHPGINEQFF

d_call: TRBD2
v_call: TRBV2
j_call: TRBJ2-3
clone_size: NA
cdr3_nt: TGTGCCAGCAGTGAACTAGCGGGGCAGGAAGATACGCAGTATTTT
cdr3_aa: CASSELAGQEDTQYF

d_call: NA
v_call: TRBV5-1
j_call: TRBJ2-1
clone_size: NA
cdr3_nt: TGCGCCAGCAGCTTGAAGGTGGGAGGGGGTGGGTTTGGTGAGCAGTTCTTC
cdr3_aa: CASSLKVGGGGFGEQFF

d_call: NA
v_call: TRBV25-1
j_call: TRBJ1-1
clone_size: NA
cdr3_nt: TGTGCCACCATGCCCCCTATGAACACTGAAGCTTTCTTT
cdr3_aa: CATMPPMNTEAFF

d_call: NA
v_call: TRBV30
j_call: TRBJ2-1
clone_size: NA
cdr3_nt: TGTGCCTGGAGTGTGCGAGCGCGCGGTGAGCAGTTCTTC
cdr3_aa: CAWSVRARGEQFF

d_call: TRBD2
v_call: TRBV7-9
j_call: TRBJ2-1
clone_size: NA
cdr3_nt: TGTGCGAGCACACGGCGGGAGGGCCCCGGTGAGCAGTTCTTC
cdr3_aa: CASTRREGPGEQFF

d_call: TRBD1
v_call: TRBV11-3
j_call: TRBJ2-7
clone_size: once
cdr3_nt: TGTGCCAGCAGCCGAGCCGGGACAGGGGTAGACCCTTCGCCCTACGAGCAGTACTTC
cdr3_aa: CASSRAGTGVDPSPYEQYF

d_call: TRBD1
v_call: TRBV2
j_call: TRBJ1-2
clone_size: NA
cdr3_nt: TGTGCCAGCAGCCAGACAGGGTTTGTCTATGGCTACACCTTC
cdr3_aa: CASSQTGFVYGYTF

d_call: TRBD2
v_call: TRBV5-5
j_call: TRBJ2-5
clone_size: once
cdr3_nt: TGTGCCAGCAGCTTTATGGGGCTAGCGGGAGGAATGGGAGAGACCCAGTACTTC
cdr3_aa: CASSFMGLAGGMGETQYF